These 15 T cell receptor beta chains originate from one sample sequenced in a study of cytomegalovirus exposure and HLA in healthy donors (dated by TCRdb to about 2017). Library creation used the immunoSEQ multiplex PCR assay. A mixture of 60 forward primers for TCR Vbeta segments and 13 reverse primers for TCR Jbeta segments was used in the multiplex PCR. TCRdb's version of the immuneACCESS table is confined to in-frame rearrangements and falls short of the full clone set. An unresolved V gene accounts for under half of the shortfall where checked; the remainder is of unknown origin. The sample table records about 160,000 clones; roughly 84% of these occur just once. 2% to 2.5% of the sample rests with the top ten. The sample comprised PBMCs. These receptors all come from a man aged 18-30 years in good health and CMV-seropositive.

This chain uses TRBV7-2 with TRBJ2-2, with TRBD1 identical over 7 bases. The CDR3 length is 15 residues. The trim removed 5 bases at V and 7 bases at J, leaving 10 bases unmatched. CDR1 is SGHTA, CDR2 FQGNSA, per germline. CDR3 region: CASSTGTVQRGELFF. The CDR3, as DNA: TGTGCCAGCAGCACAGGGACAGTTCAACGCGGGGAGCTGTTTTTT.

This clone was observed a single time. This sequence joins TRBV19 and TRBJ1-5; D is unresolved. Looked up from germline, CDR1 is LNHDA and CDR2 is SQIVND (reference sequence). The CDR3 totals 12 residues. Trimming shortened V by 7 bases and J by 6 bases, and 10 bases separated the two germline ends. This CDR3 is CASTSEGQPQHF. CDR3 coding DNA: TGTGCCAGTACCTCGGAGGGTCAGCCCCAGCATTTT.

CDR3 sequence reads: CASSEISELLAGGQPLDEQYF. CDR3 DNA sequence: TGTGCCAGCAGTGAAATCTCGGAGTTACTAGCGGGGGGGCAGCCGTTAGACGAGCAGTACTTC. V and J are TRBV2 and TRBJ2-7, with 13 bases fitting TRBD2. Germline loops: CDR1 SNHLY, CDR2 FYNNEI. The CDR3 is 21 amino acids. The J segment lost 5 bases and the V segment lost 2 bases, leaving 21 bases of the junction unmatched.

The chain is built from TRBV19 and TRBJ1-1; 8 bases are a match to TRBD1. The CDR3 has 12 amino acids. Germline values: CDR1 LNHDA, CDR2 SQIVND (reference sequence). V trimming: 3 bases; J trimming: 11 bases; junction bases outside the gene matches: 5. CDR3 in DNA: TGTGCCAGTAGTATCCCGACAGGGGCGGCTTTCTTT. Residues: CASSIPTGAAFF.

V and J are TRBV6-5 and TRBJ1-2; D unclear. CDR1 is MNHEY and CDR2 is SVGAGI in the germline V gene. The CDR3 runs 14 residues. V was cut by 2 bases and J by 2 bases, with 9 bases left in between. CDR3 nucleotides: TGTGCCAGCAGTTACGGACTGGACAACTATGGCTACACCTTC. It codes for CASSYGLDNYGYTF.

J is TRBJ2-3 and V is TRBV7-2; 9 nucleotides line up with TRBD2. Germline lookup yields CDR1 SGHTA and CDR2 FQGNSA. The J segment lost 6 bases and the V segment lost 1 base, leaving 2 bases of the junction unmatched. The CDR3 is 14 amino acids. The CDR3 DNA reads as TGTGCCAGCAGCTTAGGACTAGCGGCTGATACGCAGTATTTT. Amino acid sequence: CASSLGLAADTQYF.

J is TRBJ2-2 and V is TRBV7-8; D is uncertain. Germline CDR1 is SGHVS and CDR2 is FQNEAQ. V dropped 1 base and J dropped 10 bases, with 7 bases sitting between them. The length of the CDR3 is 12 residues. The DNA of the CDR3 is TGTGCCAGCAGCTTAGGTAGAGAGGAGCTGTTTTTT. Protein sequence: CASSLGREELFF. The full variable domain, its missing parts supplied by reference TRBV7-8 and TRBJ2-2, is GAGVSQSPRYKVAKRGQDVALRCDPISGHVSLFWYQQALGQGPEFLTYFQNEAQLDKSGLPSDRFFAERPEGSVSTLKIQRTQQEDSAVYLCASSLGREELFFGEGSRLTVL.

CDR3: CASSLPGVQPQHF. The CDR3, as DNA: TGTGCCAGCAGCTTACCCGGAGTACAGCCCCAGCATTTT. V and J are TRBV7-2 and TRBJ1-5; no firm D call. Germline assignment: CDR1 SGHTA and CDR2 FQGNSA. Trimming took 2 bases from V and 7 from J, leaving 9 bases between them. The CDR3 extends over 13 amino acids. Full variable domain (outside the CDR3, taken from reference TRBV7-2 and TRBJ1-5): GAGVSQSPSNKVTEKGKDVELRCDPISGHTALYWYRQSLGQGLEFLIYFQGNSAPDKSGLPSDRFSAERTGGSVSTLTIQRTQQEDSAVYLCASSLPGVQPQHFGDGTRLSIL.

This clone has a single count. The DNA of the CDR3 is TGCGCCAGCAGCTCAAGCACAGGGATCGACGAGCAGTACTTC. Amino acids: CASSSSTGIDEQYF. The V gene is TRBV5-1, the J gene TRBJ2-7; tentative D call: TRBD1 (6 bases). Deletions cut 3 bases from V and 5 bases from J, with 15 bases between. The CDR3 length is 14 residues. Germline-derived CDR1 and CDR2 are SGHRS and YFSETQ. The full variable domain, with the rest looked up from reference TRBV5-1 and TRBJ2-7, is KAGVTQTPRYLIKTRGQQVTLSCSPISGHRSVSWYQQTPGQGLQFLFEYFSETQRNKGNFPGRFSGRQFSNSRSEMNVSTLELGDSALYLCASSSSTGIDEQYFGPGTRLTVT.

V gene TRBV6-6 combines with J gene TRBJ2-3; D gene uncertain. Trimming left V 7 bases short and J 4 bases short, with 12 bases between. The CDR3 covers 13 residues. Germline loops: CDR1 MNHNY, CDR2 SVGAGI (reference sequence). In DNA form, the CDR3 reads TGTGCCAGCACCTTCTTCCCCGCAGATACGCAGTATTTT. Its translation is CASTFFPADTQYF.

This rearrangement joins TRBV19 to TRBJ1-1; D unresolved. The V end lost 2 bases, the J end lost 6 bases, and 13 bases lay between the germline ends. Germline V gene sequence: CDR1 LNHDA, CDR2 SQIVND (reference sequence). This CDR3 has 14 residues. The CDR3 protein is CASSIPMNEAEAFF. CDR3 nucleotides: TGTGCCAGTAGTATACCCATGAATGAGGCTGAAGCTTTCTTT. Full variable domain (missing parts from reference TRBV19 and TRBJ1-1): DGGITQSPKYLFRKEGQNVTLSCEQNLNHDAMYWYRQDPGQGLRLIYYSQIVNDFQKGDIAEGYSVSREKKESFPLTVTSAQKNPTAFYLCASSIPMNEAEAFFGQGTRLTVV.

CDR3 protein: CASSRWDRLYGGSGELFF. CDR3 DNA: TGTGCCAGCAGCCGATGGGACAGGCTTTATGGAGGCTCCGGGGAGCTGTTTTTT. This chain links TRBV11-3 with TRBJ2-2; TRBD1 aligns across 8 bases. This CDR3 comprises 18 residues. Germline CDR1 reads SGHNT; CDR2 reads YENEEA. After removal of 5 bases from V and 6 bases from J, the junction contained 17 bases not matched to a gene.

This clone was picked up one time. The chain carries TRBV5-4 and TRBJ2-2, with 9 bases matching TRBD1. Germline trimming cut 0 bases from V and 4 bases from J; bases unmatched to any gene: 4. The germline CDR1 and CDR2 sequences are SGHNT and YYREEE (reference sequence). The CDR3 totals 16 residues. The CDR3 nucleotides are TGTGCCAGCAGCTTGGGACAGGGGGATTTCACCGGGGAGCTGTTTTTT. This codes for CASSLGQGDFTGELFF. The full variable domain, its missing parts supplied by reference TRBV5-4 and TRBJ2-2, is ETGVTQSPTHLIKTRGQQVTLRCSSQSGHNTVSWYQQALGQGPQFIFQYYREEENGRGNFPPRFSGLQFPNYSSELNVNALELDDSALYLCASSLGQGDFTGELFFGEGSRLTVL.

V is TRBV6-5 and J is TRBJ1-6, with a possible D match to TRBD1 (6 bases). CDR3 size: 12 residues. In germline, CDR1 is MNHEY, CDR2 SVGAGI. V lost 6 bases, J lost 11 bases, and 11 bases lay in between. In DNA, the CDR3 is TGTGCCAGCAGCCAGGGGTCCCCACCCCTCCACTTT. Its protein is CASSQGSPPLHF.

The chain combines TRBV7-2 with TRBJ2-3, with 11 positions matching TRBD2. CDR3 size: 17 residues. V was pared by 1 base and J by 5 bases, with 8 bases of the junction left unmatched. From germline, CDR1 is SGHTA and CDR2 FQGNSA. Here the CDR3 reads CASSLGLSGGAVDTQYF. In DNA, the CDR3 is TGTGCCAGCAGCTTAGGCCTTAGCGGGGGGGCAGTAGATACGCAGTATTTT. The full variable domain, in which reference TRBV7-2 and TRBJ2-3 provide the parts outside the CDR3, is GAGVSQSPSNKVTEKGKDVELRCDPISGHTALYWYRQSLGQGLEFLIYFQGNSAPDKSGLPSDRFSAERTGGSVSTLTIQRTQQEDSAVYLCASSLGLSGGAVDTQYFGPGTRLTVL.